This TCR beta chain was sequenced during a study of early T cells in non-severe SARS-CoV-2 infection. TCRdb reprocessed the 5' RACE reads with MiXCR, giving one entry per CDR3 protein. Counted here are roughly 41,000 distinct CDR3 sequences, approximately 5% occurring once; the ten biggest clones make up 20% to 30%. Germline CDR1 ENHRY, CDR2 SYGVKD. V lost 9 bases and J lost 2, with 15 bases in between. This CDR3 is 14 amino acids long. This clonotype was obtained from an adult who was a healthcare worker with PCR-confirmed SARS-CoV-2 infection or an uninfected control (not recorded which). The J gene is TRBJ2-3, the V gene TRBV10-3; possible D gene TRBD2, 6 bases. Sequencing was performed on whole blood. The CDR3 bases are TGTGCCATTGGGGGAGGAGAAGACACAGATACGCAGTATTTT. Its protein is CAIGGGEDTDTQYF.